These T cell receptor beta chains were read from a single sample in a study of blood T cell repertoires in COVID-19. Profiled with immunoSEQ multiplex PCR; TCRdb holds only in-frame clones, not every one. The data contain some 350,000 clones, less than 90% of them singletons. Sequencing was done on a sample of PBMCs or T cells enriched from blood (not recorded which). Receptors originate from a woman aged 25-40 years who had recovered from COVID-19. Each CDR3 is given with its conserved first and last residue. A D gene is named only where the DNA matches it firmly. Part of the rows lack a size; the others show once, few, many or a class for expanded clones.

d_gene,j_gene,v_gene,abundance,CDR3nt,CDR3aa
TRBD1,TRBJ1-2,TRBV5-8,NA,TGTGCCAGCAGCTCCTACAGGGGGCTGGGTGGCTACACCTTC,CASSSYRGLGGYTF
TRBD1,TRBJ2-1,TRBV24-1,NA,TGTGCCACCAGTGATATCTCCGGGACAGGGGCTTCCAATGAGCAGTTCTTC,CATSDISGTGASNEQFF
TRBD1,TRBJ2-1,TRBV3-1/TRBV3-2,once,TGTGCCAGCAGCCCGCCACGGACAGGGATTTACAATGAGCAGTTCTTC,CASSPPRTGIYNEQFF
NA,TRBJ2-5,TRBV3-1/TRBV3-2,NA,TGTGCCAGCAGCGGTCGACAGGTCCCCCAAGAGACCCAGTACTTC,CASSGRQVPQETQYF
TRBD1,TRBJ2-2,TRBV6-5,once,TGTGCCAGCAGCCCCGGGACAGTGACCGGGGAGCTGTTTTTT,CASSPGTVTGELFF
NA,TRBJ2-7,TRBV18,NA,TGTGCCAGCTCACCGGTCCGGGTCTACGAGCAGTACTTC,CASSPVRVYEQYF
TRBD1,TRBJ2-1,TRBV14,NA,TGTGCCAGCAGCCACGGGACAGGGGGGAATGAGCAGTTCTTC,CASSHGTGGNEQFF
TRBD2,TRBJ2-3,TRBV7-2,NA,TGTGCCAGCAGCTCCGGGACTAGCGGCACAGATACGCAGTATTTT,CASSSGTSGTDTQYF
NA,TRBJ1-2,TRBV11-1,NA,TGTGCCAGCAGCTGGCGGGATGGTGGCTATGGCTACACCTTC,CASSWRDGGYGYTF
NA,TRBJ1-2,TRBV5-1,NA,TGCGCCAGCAGCTTGGAGGACAGACCCAACTATGGCTACACCTTC,CASSLEDRPNYGYTF
TRBD1,TRBJ2-7,TRBV6-2/TRBV6-3,NA,TGTGCCAGCAGCCCTCGGACAGGTCCGACCTACGAGCAGTACTTC,CASSPRTGPTYEQYF
NA,TRBJ2-7,TRBV14,few,TGTGCCAGCAGCCCTCGGGTCCGGGTTAACGAGCAGTACTTC,CASSPRVRVNEQYF
TRBD1,TRBJ2-2,TRBV6-5,NA,TGTGCCAGCAGTCTCTCGACAGGGGGCCACGGGGAGCTGTTTTTT,CASSLSTGGHGELFF
NA,TRBJ1-1,TRBV5-4,NA,TGTGCCAGCATCGGGGGAGCCATGAACACTGAAGCTTTCTTT,CASIGGAMNTEAFF
TRBD2,TRBJ2-7,TRBV3-1/TRBV3-2,NA,TGTGCCAGCAGCCAAGATGGCGGGAGCGAGCAGTACTTC,CASSQDGGSEQYF
NA,TRBJ1-1,TRBV27,NA,TGTGCCAGCAAGACCGGAGGCACTGAAGCTTTCTTT,CASKTGGTEAFF
NA,TRBJ2-7,TRBV5-8,NA,TGTGCCAGCACCTCTGGCGGGGGCGGATACTACGAGCAGTACTTC,CASTSGGGGYYEQYF
NA,TRBJ2-7,TRBV13,NA,TGTGCCAGCAGCCCCCCCGCGGGGGAGCAGTACTTC,CASSPPAGEQYF
TRBD1,TRBJ1-4,TRBV12-5,few,TGTGCTAGTGGTTTGGTAACAGGGGGCTCGAATGAAAAACTGTTTTTT,CASGLVTGGSNEKLFF
NA,TRBJ1-1,TRBV7-6,NA,TGTGCCAGCGGGGTGGGGGCCAACACTGAAGCTTTCTTT,CASGVGANTEAFF
NA,TRBJ2-7,TRBV7-2,NA,TGTGCCAGCAGCTTAGAGCGGTTCCACGAGCAGTACTTC,CASSLERFHEQYF
NA,TRBJ1-4,TRBV19,NA,TGTGCCAGTCCCGGAGCGGTCGAAAAACTGTTTTTT,CASPGAVEKLFF
NA,TRBJ1-6,TRBV10-1,NA,TGCGCCAGAACTCGGACACCATCCTATAATTCACCCCTCCACTTT,CARTRTPSYNSPLHF
NA,TRBJ1-5,TRBV11-2,NA,TGTGCCAGCAGCGGGCAGGGTGCCCAGAATCAGCCCCAGCATTTT,CASSGQGAQNQPQHF
TRBD1,TRBJ1-2,TRBV6-5,once,TGTGCCAGCAGTTACGACAGGGGTGGGGTACTCTATGGCTACACCTTC,CASSYDRGGVLYGYTF
NA,TRBJ1-4,TRBV2,NA,TGTGCCAGCAGTGAAGCGCAGGGGTGGGAAAAACTGTTTTTT,CASSEAQGWEKLFF
TRBD1,TRBJ2-7,TRBV11-2,NA,TGTGCCAGCAGCTTAATGAGGACAGGACTCGACGAGCAGTACTTC,CASSLMRTGLDEQYF
TRBD1,TRBJ1-1,TRBV2,NA,TGTGCCACAGGGGACAGGAACACTGAAGCTTTCTTT,CATGDRNTEAFF
TRBD1,TRBJ2-7,TRBV5-1,NA,TGCGCCAGCAGTTTGGACAGGGGCGAGCAGTACTTC,CASSLDRGEQYF
NA,TRBJ2-7,TRBV29-1,NA,TGCAGCGTTGGGATTAGCGGTTCCTACGAGCAGTACTTC,CSVGISGSYEQYF
NA,TRBJ1-2,TRBV12-3/TRBV12-4,NA,TGTGCCAGCAGTGCGGCTTTAATCGCTGGCTACACCTTC,CASSAALIAGYTF
NA,TRBJ2-5,TRBV10-2,few,TGCGCCAGCAGTGAACTAATTGAAGAGACCCAGTACTTC,CASSELIEETQYF
NA,TRBJ1-5,TRBV7-2,NA,TGTGCCAGCAGCTTAGTCGGCCAGGGGTACAATCAGCCCCAGCATTTT,CASSLVGQGYNQPQHF
NA,TRBJ1-3,TRBV18,NA,TGTGCCAGCTCACTTGAGCAAATTGGAAACACCATATATTTT,CASSLEQIGNTIYF
NA,TRBJ2-3,TRBV6-5,NA,TGTGCCGTCCACCCCGGGGACTTCACAGATACGCAGTATTTT,CAVHPGDFTDTQYF
NA,TRBJ2-7,TRBV7-3,NA,TGTGCCAGCAGCTTAACGTTAAGGGTGGAGGTCGGCTACGAGCAGTACTTC,CASSLTLRVEVGYEQYF
TRBD1,TRBJ1-5,TRBV5-8,NA,TGTGCCAGCAGCCACCTGACAGGGCCTCAGCCCCAGCATTTT,CASSHLTGPQPQHF
TRBD1,TRBJ2-7,TRBV24-1,NA,TGTGCCACCAGTGATACAGGGGGATCGTACGAGCAGTACTTC,CATSDTGGSYEQYF
NA,TRBJ2-3,TRBV11-2,NA,TGTGCCACTCCTCAACACAACAACACAGATACGCAGTATTTT,CATPQHNNTDTQYF
TRBD1,TRBJ1-3,TRBV2,NA,TGTGCCAGCAGTGTTAACAGGGGGTCTGGAAACACCATATATTTT,CASSVNRGSGNTIYF
TRBD1,TRBJ1-6,TRBV7-8,once,TGTGCCAGCAGCCCCGGACAGGGGTCGAGCTCCTATAATTCACCCCTCCACTTT,CASSPGQGSSSYNSPLHF
NA,TRBJ2-7,TRBV15,NA,TGTGCCACCAGCAGCCAAGAACCGGGACAAGCCTACGAGCAGTACTTC,CATSSQEPGQAYEQYF
TRBD2,TRBJ2-3,TRBV7-9,NA,TGTGCCAGCACCGGACTAGCGGGAGCCCCCAGAAGCCCAGATACGCAGTATTTT,CASTGLAGAPRSPDTQYF
NA,TRBJ1-5,TRBV19,once,TGTGCCAGTAGTATTCTGGGTTTTGATCCCGACAATTATCAGCCCCAGCATTTT,CASSILGFDPDNYQPQHF
TRBD1,TRBJ1-1,TRBV5-5,NA,TGTGCCAGCAGCTTGGGTCTGACAGGGGTAAACACTGAAGCTTTCTTT,CASSLGLTGVNTEAFF
TRBD2,TRBJ2-5,TRBV7-6,NA,TGTGCCAGCTCTGCTAGCGGGGGGGCCGGAAAGACCCAGTACTTC,CASSASGGAGKTQYF
TRBD2,TRBJ2-5,TRBV5-1,few,TGCGCCAGCAGCTTGGCCCTGCTGGCGGGAGAGCAAGAGACCCAGTACTTC,CASSLALLAGEQETQYF
TRBD1,TRBJ1-2,TRBV3-1/TRBV3-2,NA,TGTGCCAGCAGCCACTTGTCCCGGGACAGGGTCGTATATGGCTACACCTTC,CASSHLSRDRVVYGYTF
TRBD1,TRBJ1-2,TRBV5-6,NA,TGTGCCAGCAGCCCCCCTGGGGGGACAGGGGGCTCAGGCTACACCTTC,CASSPPGGTGGSGYTF
TRBD1,TRBJ1-1,TRBV10-3,NA,TGTGCCATCAGCCGGGACAGTTTGAACACTGAAGCTTTCTTT,CAISRDSLNTEAFF
NA,TRBJ2-1,TRBV11-2,NA,TGTGCCAGCAGCTTAGTGCGCAATGAGCAGTTCTTC,CASSLVRNEQFF